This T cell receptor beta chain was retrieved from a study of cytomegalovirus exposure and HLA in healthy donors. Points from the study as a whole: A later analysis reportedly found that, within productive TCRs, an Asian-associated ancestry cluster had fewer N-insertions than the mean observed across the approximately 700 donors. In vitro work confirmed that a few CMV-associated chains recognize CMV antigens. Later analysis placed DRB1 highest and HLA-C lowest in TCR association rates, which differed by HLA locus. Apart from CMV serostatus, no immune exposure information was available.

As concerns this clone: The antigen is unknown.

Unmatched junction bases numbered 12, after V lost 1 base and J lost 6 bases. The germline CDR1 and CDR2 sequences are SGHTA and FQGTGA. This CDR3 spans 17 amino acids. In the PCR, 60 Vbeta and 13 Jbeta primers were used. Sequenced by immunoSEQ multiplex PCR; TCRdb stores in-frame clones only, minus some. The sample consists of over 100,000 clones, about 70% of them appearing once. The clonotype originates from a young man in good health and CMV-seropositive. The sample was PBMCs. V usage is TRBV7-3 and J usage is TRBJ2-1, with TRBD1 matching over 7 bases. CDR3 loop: CASSLKGGDPPGNEQFF. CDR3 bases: TGTGCCAGCAGCTTAAAAGGGGGCGATCCGCCGGGCAATGAGCAGTTCTTC.